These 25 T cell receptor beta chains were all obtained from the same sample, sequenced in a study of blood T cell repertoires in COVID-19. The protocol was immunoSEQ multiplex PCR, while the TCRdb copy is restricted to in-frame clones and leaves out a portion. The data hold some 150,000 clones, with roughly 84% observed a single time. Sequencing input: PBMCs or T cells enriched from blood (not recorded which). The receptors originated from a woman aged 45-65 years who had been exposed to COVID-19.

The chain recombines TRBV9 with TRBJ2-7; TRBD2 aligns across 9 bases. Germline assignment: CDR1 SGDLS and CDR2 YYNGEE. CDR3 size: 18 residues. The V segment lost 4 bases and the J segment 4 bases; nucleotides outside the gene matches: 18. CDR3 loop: CASSPDSKRDAGGYEQYF. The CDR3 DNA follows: TGTGCCAGCAGCCCCGACTCGAAGCGGGACGCGGGGGGGTACGAGCAGTACTTC.

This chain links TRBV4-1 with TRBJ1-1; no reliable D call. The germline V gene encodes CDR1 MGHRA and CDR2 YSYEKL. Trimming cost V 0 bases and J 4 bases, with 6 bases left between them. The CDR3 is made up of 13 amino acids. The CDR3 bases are TGCGCCAGCAGCCAAGACACCGGCACTGAAGCTTTCTTT. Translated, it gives CASSQDTGTEAFF.

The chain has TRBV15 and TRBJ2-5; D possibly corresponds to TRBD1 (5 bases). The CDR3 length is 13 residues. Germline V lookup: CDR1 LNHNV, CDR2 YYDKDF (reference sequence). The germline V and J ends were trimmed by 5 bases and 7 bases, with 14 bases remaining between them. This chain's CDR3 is CATSGQGLGTQYF. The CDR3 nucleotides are TGTGCCACCAGCGGTCAGGGCCTTGGGACCCAGTACTTC.

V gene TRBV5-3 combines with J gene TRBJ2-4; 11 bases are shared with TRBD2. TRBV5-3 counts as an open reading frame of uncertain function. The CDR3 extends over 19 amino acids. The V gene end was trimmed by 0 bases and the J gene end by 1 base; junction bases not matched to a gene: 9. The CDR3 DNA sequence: TGTGCCAGAAGCTTGGCCGGATTGCTAGCGGGGGGTGCCAAAAACATTCAGTACTTC. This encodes CARSLAGLLAGGAKNIQYF.

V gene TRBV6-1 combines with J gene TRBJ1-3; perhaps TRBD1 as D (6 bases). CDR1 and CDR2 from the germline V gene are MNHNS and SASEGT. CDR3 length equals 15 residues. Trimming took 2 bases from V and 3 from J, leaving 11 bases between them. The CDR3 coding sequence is TGTGCCAGCAGTGAAACCGGGACAAATGGAAACACCATATATTTT. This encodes CASSETGTNGNTIYF.

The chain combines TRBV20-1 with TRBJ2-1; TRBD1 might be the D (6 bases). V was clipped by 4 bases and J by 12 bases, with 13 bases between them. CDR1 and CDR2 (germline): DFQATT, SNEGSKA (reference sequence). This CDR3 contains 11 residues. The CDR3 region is CSAKIGTRQFF. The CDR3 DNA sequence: TGCAGTGCTAAGATCGGGACAAGGCAGTTCTTC.

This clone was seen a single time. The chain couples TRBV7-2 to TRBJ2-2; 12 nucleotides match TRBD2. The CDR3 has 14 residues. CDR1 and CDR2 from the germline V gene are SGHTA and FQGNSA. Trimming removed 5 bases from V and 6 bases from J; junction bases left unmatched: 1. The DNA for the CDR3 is TGTGCCAGCAGCCCTAGCGGGGGGGCCGGGGAGCTGTTTTTT. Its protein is CASSPSGGAGELFF.

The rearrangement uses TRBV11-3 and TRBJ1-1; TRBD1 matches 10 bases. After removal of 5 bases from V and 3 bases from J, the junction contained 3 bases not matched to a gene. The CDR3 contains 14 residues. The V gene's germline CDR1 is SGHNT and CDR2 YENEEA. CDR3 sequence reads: CASSTGTGDTEAFF. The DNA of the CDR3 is TGTGCCAGCAGCACCGGGACAGGGGACACTGAAGCTTTCTTT.

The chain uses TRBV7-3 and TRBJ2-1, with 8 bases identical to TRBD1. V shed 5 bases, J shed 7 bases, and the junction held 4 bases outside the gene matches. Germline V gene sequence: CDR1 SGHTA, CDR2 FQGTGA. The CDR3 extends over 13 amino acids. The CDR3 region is CASSRTGRNEQFF. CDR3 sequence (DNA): TGTGCCAGCAGCCGGACAGGGAGGAATGAGCAGTTCTTC.

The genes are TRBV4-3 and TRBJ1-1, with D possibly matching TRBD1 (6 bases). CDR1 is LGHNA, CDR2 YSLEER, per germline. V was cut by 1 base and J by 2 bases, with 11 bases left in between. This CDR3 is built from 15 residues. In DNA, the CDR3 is TGCGCCAGCAGCCAAGTGGGCAGGGGAAACACTGAAGCTTTCTTT. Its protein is CASSQVGRGNTEAFF.

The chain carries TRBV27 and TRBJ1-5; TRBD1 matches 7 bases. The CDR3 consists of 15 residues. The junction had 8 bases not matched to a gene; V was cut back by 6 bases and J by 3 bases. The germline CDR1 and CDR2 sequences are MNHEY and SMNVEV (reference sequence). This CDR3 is CASSSTGWVNQPQHF. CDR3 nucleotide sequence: TGTGCCAGCAGCTCGACAGGGTGGGTCAATCAGCCCCAGCATTTT.

DNA of the CDR3: TGCGCCAGCAGCCAAGGGGGGAGGAAGGATGAGCAGTTCTTC. Its protein is CASSQGGRKDEQFF. V is TRBV4-3 and J is TRBJ2-1; D might be TRBD2 (6 bases). The CDR3 sequence is 14 residues long. V lost 1 base and J 8 bases, leaving 12 bases between the germline ends. The germline V gene has CDR1 LGHNA and CDR2 YSLEER.

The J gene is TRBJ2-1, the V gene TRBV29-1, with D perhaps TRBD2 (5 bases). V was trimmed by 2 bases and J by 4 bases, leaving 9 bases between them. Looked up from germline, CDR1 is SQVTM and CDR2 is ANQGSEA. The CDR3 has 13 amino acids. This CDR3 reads CSVETSQYNEQFF. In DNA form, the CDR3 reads TGCAGCGTTGAAACTAGTCAGTACAATGAGCAGTTCTTC.

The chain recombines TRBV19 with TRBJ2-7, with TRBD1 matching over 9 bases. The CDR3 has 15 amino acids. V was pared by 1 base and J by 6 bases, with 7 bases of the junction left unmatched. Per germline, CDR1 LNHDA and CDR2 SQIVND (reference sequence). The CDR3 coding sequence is TGTGCCAGTAGTATAGGAGACGGACAGGGGCGCGAGCAGTACTTC. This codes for CASSIGDGQGREQYF.

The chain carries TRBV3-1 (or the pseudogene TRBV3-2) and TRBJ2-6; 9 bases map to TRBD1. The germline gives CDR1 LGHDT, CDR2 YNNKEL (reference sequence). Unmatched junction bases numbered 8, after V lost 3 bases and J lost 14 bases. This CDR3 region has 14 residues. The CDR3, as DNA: TGTGCCAGCAGCCATGACCGGGACAGGGATTTCCTGACTTTC. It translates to CASSHDRDRDFLTF.

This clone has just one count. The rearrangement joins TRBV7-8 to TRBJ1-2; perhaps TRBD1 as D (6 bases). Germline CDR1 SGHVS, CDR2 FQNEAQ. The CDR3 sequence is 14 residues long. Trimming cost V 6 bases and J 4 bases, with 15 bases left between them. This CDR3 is CASSPLQGLYGYTF. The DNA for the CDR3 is TGTGCCAGCAGTCCCCTCCAGGGGCTCTATGGCTACACCTTC.

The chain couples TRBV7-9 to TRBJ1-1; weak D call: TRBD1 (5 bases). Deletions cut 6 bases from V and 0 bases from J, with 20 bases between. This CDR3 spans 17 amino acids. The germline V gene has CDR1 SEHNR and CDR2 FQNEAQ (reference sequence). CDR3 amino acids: CASRPATELFMNTEAFF. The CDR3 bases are TGTGCCAGCAGGCCAGCGACAGAACTTTTCATGAACACTGAAGCTTTCTTT.

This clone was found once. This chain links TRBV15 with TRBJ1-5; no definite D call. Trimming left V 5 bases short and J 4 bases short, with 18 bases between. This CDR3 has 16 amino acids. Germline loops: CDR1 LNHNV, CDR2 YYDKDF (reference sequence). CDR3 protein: CATSAYSTRENQPQHF. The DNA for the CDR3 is TGTGCCACCAGCGCATATAGCACTCGGGAAAATCAGCCCCAGCATTTT.

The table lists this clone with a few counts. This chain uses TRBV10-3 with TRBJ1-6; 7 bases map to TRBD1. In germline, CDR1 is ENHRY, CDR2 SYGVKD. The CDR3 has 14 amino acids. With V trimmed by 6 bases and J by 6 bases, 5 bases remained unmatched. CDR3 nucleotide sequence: TGTGCCATCAGAGAACAGGGGCCTAATTCACCCCTCCACTTT. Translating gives CAIREQGPNSPLHF.

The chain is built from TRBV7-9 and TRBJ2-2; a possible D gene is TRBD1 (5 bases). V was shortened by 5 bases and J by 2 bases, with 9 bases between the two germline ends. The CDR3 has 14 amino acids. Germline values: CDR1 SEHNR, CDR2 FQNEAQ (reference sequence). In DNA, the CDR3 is TGTGCCAGCAGCACCGACAGCAACACCGGGGAGCTGTTTTTT. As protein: CASSTDSNTGELFF.

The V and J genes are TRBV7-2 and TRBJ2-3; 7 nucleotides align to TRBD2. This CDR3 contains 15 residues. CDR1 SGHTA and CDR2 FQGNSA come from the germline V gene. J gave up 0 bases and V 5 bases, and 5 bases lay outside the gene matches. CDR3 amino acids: CASSLGRVSTDTQYF. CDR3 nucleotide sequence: TGTGCCAGCAGCCTTGGGAGGGTTAGCACAGATACGCAGTATTTT.

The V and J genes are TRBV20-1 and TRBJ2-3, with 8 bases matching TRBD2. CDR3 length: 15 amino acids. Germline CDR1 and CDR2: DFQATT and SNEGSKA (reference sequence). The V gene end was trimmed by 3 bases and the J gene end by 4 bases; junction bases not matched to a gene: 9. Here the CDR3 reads CSASSLAGGSDTQYF. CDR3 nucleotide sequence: TGCAGTGCTAGTTCTCTAGCGGGCGGATCAGATACGCAGTATTTT.

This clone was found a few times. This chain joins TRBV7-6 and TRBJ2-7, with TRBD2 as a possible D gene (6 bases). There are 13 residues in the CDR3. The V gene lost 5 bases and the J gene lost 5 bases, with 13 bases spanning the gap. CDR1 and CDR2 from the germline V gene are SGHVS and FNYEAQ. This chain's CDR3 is CASSMGLADEQYF. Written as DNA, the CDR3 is TGTGCCAGCAGCATGGGACTTGCCGACGAGCAGTACTTC.

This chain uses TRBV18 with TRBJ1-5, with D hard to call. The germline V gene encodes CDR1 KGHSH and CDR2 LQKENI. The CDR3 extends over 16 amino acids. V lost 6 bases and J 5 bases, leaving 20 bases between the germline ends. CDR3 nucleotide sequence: TGTGCCAGCTCCCCCCCGGGTCCCCCGCCGGATCAGCCCCAGCATTTT. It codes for CASSPPGPPPDQPQHF.

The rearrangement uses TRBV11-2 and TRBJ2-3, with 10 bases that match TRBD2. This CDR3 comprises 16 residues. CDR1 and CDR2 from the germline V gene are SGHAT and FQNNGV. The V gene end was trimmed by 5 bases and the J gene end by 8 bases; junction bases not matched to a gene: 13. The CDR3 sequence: CASSVPSGRMGGTQYF. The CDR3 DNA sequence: TGTGCCAGCAGCGTCCCTAGCGGGAGAATGGGGGGTACGCAGTATTTT.